Sequencing of this TCR beta chain was carried out in a study of blood T cell repertoires in COVID-19. Donors were grouped by their self-reported clinical history. Sequenced by immunoSEQ multiplex PCR; TCRdb stores in-frame clones only, minus some. Here the sample spans 250,000 to 350,000 clones, less than 85% being singletons. Germline CDR1 and CDR2: SGHNT and YYREEE (reference sequence). The trim removed 0 bases at V and 4 bases at J, leaving 5 bases unmatched. The CDR3 covers 15 residues. The chain couples TRBV5-4 to TRBJ2-3, with 7 bases fitting TRBD2. This receptor was taken from a woman between 45 and 65 years old who had recovered from COVID-19. Sequenced sample: PBMCs or T cells enriched from blood (not recorded which). CDR3 sequence: CASSLDRLAADTQYF. CDR3 DNA sequence: TGTGCCAGCAGCTTGGATCGGCTAGCGGCAGATACGCAGTATTTT. The variable domain in full, completed from reference TRBV5-4 and TRBJ2-3, reads ETGVTQSPTHLIKTRGQQVTLRCSSQSGHNTVSWYQQALGQGPQFIFQYYREEENGRGNFPPRFSGLQFPNYSSELNVNALELDDSALYLCASSLDRLAADTQYFGPGTRLTVL.